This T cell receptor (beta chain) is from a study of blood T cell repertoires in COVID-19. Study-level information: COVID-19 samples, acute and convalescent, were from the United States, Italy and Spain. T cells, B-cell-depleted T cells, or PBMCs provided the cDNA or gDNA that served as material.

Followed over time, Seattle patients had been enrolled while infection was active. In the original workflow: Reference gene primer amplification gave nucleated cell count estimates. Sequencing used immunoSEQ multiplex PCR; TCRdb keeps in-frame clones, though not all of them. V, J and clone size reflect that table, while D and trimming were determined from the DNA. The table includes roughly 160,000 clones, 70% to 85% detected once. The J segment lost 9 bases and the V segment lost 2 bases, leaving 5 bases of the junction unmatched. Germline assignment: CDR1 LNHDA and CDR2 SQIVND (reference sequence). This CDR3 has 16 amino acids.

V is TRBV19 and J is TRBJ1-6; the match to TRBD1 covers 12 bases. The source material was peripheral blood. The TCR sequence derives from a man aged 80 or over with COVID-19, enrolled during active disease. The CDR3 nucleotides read TGTGCCAGTAGTATAAAGGTGGGACAGGGGGCTTCACCCCTCCACTTT. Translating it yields CASSIKVGQGASPLHF.